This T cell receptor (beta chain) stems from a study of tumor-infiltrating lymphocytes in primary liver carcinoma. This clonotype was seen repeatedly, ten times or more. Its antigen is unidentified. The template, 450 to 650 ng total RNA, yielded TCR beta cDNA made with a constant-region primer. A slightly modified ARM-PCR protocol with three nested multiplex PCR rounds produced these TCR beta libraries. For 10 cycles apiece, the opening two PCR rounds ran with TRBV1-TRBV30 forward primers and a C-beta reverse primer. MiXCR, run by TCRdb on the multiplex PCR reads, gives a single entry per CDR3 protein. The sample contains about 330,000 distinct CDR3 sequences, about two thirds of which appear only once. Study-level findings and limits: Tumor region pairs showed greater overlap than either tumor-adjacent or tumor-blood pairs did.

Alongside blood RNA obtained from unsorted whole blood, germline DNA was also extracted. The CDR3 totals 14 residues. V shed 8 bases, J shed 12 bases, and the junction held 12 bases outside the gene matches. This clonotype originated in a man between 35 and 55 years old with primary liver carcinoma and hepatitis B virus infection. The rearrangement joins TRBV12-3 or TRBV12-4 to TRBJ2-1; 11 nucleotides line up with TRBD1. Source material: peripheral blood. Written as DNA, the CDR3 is TGTGCCAGCGGACAGGGGGCGCAAATAGCGTTGCAGTTCTTC. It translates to CASGQGAQIALQFF.